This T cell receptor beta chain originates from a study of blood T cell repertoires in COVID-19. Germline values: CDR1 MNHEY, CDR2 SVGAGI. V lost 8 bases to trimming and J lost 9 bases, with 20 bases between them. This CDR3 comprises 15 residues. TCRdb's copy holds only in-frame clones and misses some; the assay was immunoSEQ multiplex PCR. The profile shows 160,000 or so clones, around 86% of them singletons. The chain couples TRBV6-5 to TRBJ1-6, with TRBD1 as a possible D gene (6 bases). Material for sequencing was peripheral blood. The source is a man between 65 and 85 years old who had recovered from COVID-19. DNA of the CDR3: TGTGCCAGCGTCCTTCGGGCAGGGGTGGTTTCACCCCTCCACTTT. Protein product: CASVLRAGVVSPLHF.